The rows below give T cell receptor beta chains drawn from one sample of a study of blood T cell repertoires in COVID-19. TCRdb's copy holds only in-frame clones and misses some; the assay was immunoSEQ multiplex PCR. The sample lists just over 60,000 clones; roughly 84% were seen once. The sample comprised peripheral blood. The receptors here all came from a woman aged 80 or older with active or convalescent COVID-19. The CDR3 runs from the conserved cysteine through the conserved F or W. The D gene is left open where the match is weak. Not every row has a clone size; where given, it reads once, few, many or a size class.

-,-,TRBJ1-2,TRBV5-8,TGTGCCAGCAGCTGGGACACGGACTATGGCTACACCTTC,CASSWDTDYGYTF
-,-,TRBJ1-2,TRBV5-6,TGTGCCAGCAGCTTGGGGGGGCAGGATGGCTACACCTTC,CASSLGGQDGYTF
TRBD2,once,TRBJ2-3,TRBV5-4,TGTGCCGGTTCGGGGACTAGCGGGGGGGTTAATACGCAGTATTTT,CAGSGTSGGVNTQYF
-,-,TRBJ1-3,TRBV2,TGTGCCAGCAGGCAGGGCTTGGGAAACACCATATATTTT,CASRQGLGNTIYF
-,-,TRBJ1-6,TRBV3-1/TRBV3-2,TGTGCCAGCAGCCCCGGGCAGGGGTCCGGCTATAATTCACCCCTCCACTTT,CASSPGQGSGYNSPLHF
-,-,TRBJ1-4,TRBV18,TGTGCCAGCTCACCACTTGGAGGGGATAATGAAAAACTGTTTTTT,CASSPLGGDNEKLFF
TRBD1,-,TRBJ1-6,TRBV19,TGTGCCAGTAGTGTGACAGGGAGTGGTTCACCCCTCCACTTT,CASSVTGSGSPLHF
-,-,TRBJ1-2,TRBV11-3,TGTGCCAGCAGCTTAGGTGGGACAAAACAAAACTATGGCTACACCTTC,CASSLGGTKQNYGYTF
TRBD2,-,TRBJ2-2,TRBV19,TGTGCCAGTAGCAAACTAGCGGGGGTCCCCGGGGAGCTGTTTTTT,CASSKLAGVPGELFF
-,-,TRBJ2-3,TRBV29-1,TGCAGCGTTGAGGCGGACTTCAGCACAGATACGCAGTATTTT,CSVEADFSTDTQYF
-,-,TRBJ2-6,TRBV6-6,TGTGCCAGCAGACCGAGCTCTGGGGCCAACGTCCTGACTTTC,CASRPSSGANVLTF
-,-,TRBJ2-3,TRBV5-1,TGCGCCAGCAGCTTGGGGCAGGGCCCAGATACGCAGTATTTT,CASSLGQGPDTQYF
-,-,TRBJ1-1,TRBV5-4,TGTGCCAGCAGCTCAGGACAGTTGGTGAACACTGAAGCTTTCTTT,CASSSGQLVNTEAFF
TRBD1,few,TRBJ1-1,TRBV7-3,TGTGCCAGCAGCTGGACAGGAGGGAACACTGAAGCTTTCTTT,CASSWTGGNTEAFF
TRBD1,-,TRBJ2-1,TRBV18,TGTGCCAGCTCACCCCTAACTTTCGGACAGGGGTCCTACAATGAGCAGTTCTTC,CASSPLTFGQGSYNEQFF
-,-,TRBJ1-1,TRBV5-1,TGCGCCAGCAGCTCGGAGCGGTGGGGCACTGAAGCTTTCTTT,CASSSERWGTEAFF
-,-,TRBJ1-1,TRBV11-2,TGTGCCAGCAGCTTAGGGCCCAACCGGGCCCGAAGGGGCACTGAAGCTTTCTTT,CASSLGPNRARRGTEAFF
TRBD2,-,TRBJ2-1,TRBV6-6,TGTGCCAGCAGGCCGGGGGGGGACGGGAATGAGCAGTTCTTC,CASRPGGDGNEQFF
-,once,TRBJ2-5,TRBV6-5,TGTGCCAGCAGTTACGAATTCGGGGAAGAGACCCAGTACTTC,CASSYEFGEETQYF
-,-,TRBJ2-1,TRBV5-1,TGCGCCAGCAGCGAGTACAATGAGCAGTTCTTC,CASSEYNEQFF
-,-,TRBJ2-5,TRBV11-3,TGTGCCAGCAGCTTAGGTGGCAGGGGCGGTGAGACCCAGTACTTC,CASSLGGRGGETQYF
-,-,TRBJ2-2,TRBV5-4,TGTGCCAGCAGCCTTCCGGACAGAGGGGAGCTGTTTTTT,CASSLPDRGELFF
-,-,TRBJ1-4,TRBV19,TGTGCCAGTAGTATAGATCTATCGGCTACAGTCGATAATGAAAAACTGTTTTTT,CASSIDLSATVDNEKLFF
-,-,TRBJ1-6,TRBV4-1,TGCGCCAGCAGCACCTCGACTAGCTCCTATAATTCACCCCTCCACTTT,CASSTSTSSYNSPLHF
-,few,TRBJ1-5,TRBV7-8,TGTGCCAGCAGCTCCCAGGGGAATTACGGTCAGCCCCAGCATTTT,CASSSQGNYGQPQHF
TRBD1,once,TRBJ1-1,TRBV7-6,TGTGCCAGCAGCCCAGAGGGACAGGGCCGTCCGAACACTGAAGCTTTCTTT,CASSPEGQGRPNTEAFF
TRBD2,-,TRBJ2-5,TRBV5-1,TGCGCCAGCAGCTTGGGTTCTAGCGGCCAAGAGACCCAGTACTTC,CASSLGSSGQETQYF
TRBD2,-,TRBJ2-3,TRBV11-1,TGTGCCACCAGCCGCCGGGGGGTACGAGATACGCAGTATTTT,CATSRRGVRDTQYF
TRBD1,-,TRBJ2-1,TRBV10-1,TGCGCCAGCAGTGAGTCGACGGGACAGGTAAAGGGTAATGAGCAGTTCTTC,CASSESTGQVKGNEQFF
-,once,TRBJ1-4,TRBV2,TGTGCCAGCAAGGCGGGGGAAATGAAACTGTTTTTT,CASKAGEMKLFF
-,-,TRBJ2-3,TRBV6-1,TGTGCCAGCAGTGAGGGCTATGTTAGCACAGATACGCAGTATTTT,CASSEGYVSTDTQYF
TRBD1,-,TRBJ2-7,TRBV3-1/TRBV3-2,TGTGCCAGCAGCCACGGAGACAGGGGACACGAGCAGTACTTC,CASSHGDRGHEQYF
-,-,TRBJ1-1,TRBV6-5,TGTGCCAGCAGTTACGGGCAAGAAGCTTTCTTT,CASSYGQEAFF
TRBD1,-,TRBJ1-2,TRBV29-1,TGCAGCGTTGACGGGTTCGGGACAGGGCTAGGGGGCTACACCTTC,CSVDGFGTGLGGYTF
-,many,TRBJ1-6,TRBV19,TGTGCCAGTAGTGTACAGGGTGGAAATTCACCCCTCCACTTT,CASSVQGGNSPLHF
-,few,TRBJ1-1,TRBV12-3/TRBV12-4,TGTGCCAGCAGTTTCGGTTTTGTCACTGAAGCTTTCTTT,CASSFGFVTEAFF
-,-,TRBJ2-2,TRBV7-3,TGTGCCAGCACCTCTATCGGGAACACCGGGGAGCTGTTTTTT,CASTSIGNTGELFF
-,-,TRBJ1-2,TRBV6-5,TGTGCCAGCGGACAGCTCCTCTATGGCTACACCTTC,CASGQLLYGYTF
-,-,TRBJ1-2,TRBV10-1,TGCGCCAGCAGTGACTACAGCTCCGAGCTATACTTC,CASSDYSSELYF
TRBD2,many,TRBJ2-1,TRBV2,TGTGCCAGCAGCTTAGCGGGGGTGTACAATGAGCAGTTCTTC,CASSLAGVYNEQFF
TRBD1,-,TRBJ1-1,TRBV10-3,TGTGCCATCAGACAGGGACAGCTGCATATGAACACTGAAGCTTTCTTT,CAIRQGQLHMNTEAFF
-,-,TRBJ1-2,TRBV19,TGTGCCAGTATCAGGGCAGGCCCGGGTGGTGGCTACACCTTC,CASIRAGPGGGYTF
-,-,TRBJ1-5,TRBV5-1,TGCGCCAGCAGCTTGCTCCCCGGGCAGCCCCAGCATTTT,CASSLLPGQPQHF
TRBD1,-,TRBJ1-2,TRBV29-1,TGCAGCGTTGCCGACAGGGGACCCCACTATGGCTACACCTTC,CSVADRGPHYGYTF
-,few,TRBJ1-2,TRBV6-5,TGTGCCAGCAGCCGAGAGTTAGCTAACTATGGCTACACCTTC,CASSRELANYGYTF
-,-,TRBJ2-7,TRBV27,TGTGCCAGCAGTTTATCGGGCCACTCCTACGAGCAGTACTTC,CASSLSGHSYEQYF
-,-,TRBJ2-3,TRBV2,TGTGCCAGCAGAAAAGGGGGGGCCGGCACAGATACGCAGTATTTT,CASRKGGAGTDTQYF
-,-,TRBJ2-1,TRBV24-1,TGTGCCACCAGCGACTTCGGATACAATGAGCAGTTCTTC,CATSDFGYNEQFF
TRBD1,-,TRBJ1-2,TRBV18,TGTGCCAGCTCACCCGGGACAGGAGGAGGTTACTATGGCTACACCTTC,CASSPGTGGGYYGYTF
-,-,TRBJ2-1,TRBV7-8,TGTGCCAGCAGCTTAGGCTTTCTAGCACAGGGTCCTTTGGATGAGCAGTTCTTC,CASSLGFLAQGPLDEQFF
TRBD1,-,TRBJ1-2,TRBV6-5,TGTGCCAGCAGTAGAACCGGTCAGGGGGCTGGTGGCTACACCTTC,CASSRTGQGAGGYTF
TRBD1,few,TRBJ1-5,TRBV30,TGTGCCTGGAGCAGGGACAGCAGGCAGCCCCAGCATTTT,CAWSRDSRQPQHF
TRBD1,-,TRBJ2-6,TRBV3-1/TRBV3-2,TGTGCCAGCAGCCAACCCGGGACAGGAGCTGGGGCCAACGTCCTGACTTTC,CASSQPGTGAGANVLTF
-,-,TRBJ2-1,TRBV12-5,TGTGCTAGTGGCCCCGACAGGTTGGGGTCCTACAATGAGCAGTTCTTC,CASGPDRLGSYNEQFF
-,-,TRBJ1-4,TRBV12-5,TGTGCTAGTGGTTTGGCCTCGGGGGGAGGCAATGAAAAACTGTTTTTT,CASGLASGGGNEKLFF
TRBD2,-,TRBJ2-4,TRBV18,TGTGCCAGCTCACAGTCCTTTGGGACTAGCGGCCAAAACATTCAGTACTTC,CASSQSFGTSGQNIQYF
-,-,TRBJ1-1,TRBV5-1,TGCGCCAGCAGCATGATCTCAGGGTCCCACGAGAACACTGAAGCTTTCTTT,CASSMISGSHENTEAFF